This is a list of T cell receptor beta chains from one sample in a study of CD8 T cells in Susac syndrome. TCRdb recomputed calls from the immunoSEQ multiplex PCR reads with MiXCR, one row per CDR3 protein. The sample carries around 270,000 distinct CDR3 sequences, almost 85% recorded once. The specimen was CD8+ T cells from PBMCs. These TCRs come from a human donor with multiple sclerosis. CDR3s include the opening cysteine and the closing phenylalanine or tryptophan.

V | length | CDR3
TRBV24-1 | 12 | CATSRAGDEQFF
TRBV19 | 17 | CASTEPYGTENTGELFF
TRBV20-1 | 15 | CSASQGFASNQPQHF
TRBV30 | 15 | CAWREGTSVYNEQFF
TRBV6-2/TRBV6-3 | 13 | CASSYEDDYGYTF
TRBV6-1 | 13 | CASSEAAYQPQHF
TRBV28 | 10 | CATSTDTQYF
TRBV27 | 14 | CASSLTASSYEQYF
TRBV28 | 15 | CASSSGTGYTDTQYF
TRBV19 | 17 | CASSDQGQPIENTEAFF
TRBV20-1 | 17 | CSAPPGLAGAGSETQYF
TRBV6-5 | 15 | CASNPGTGAYNEQFF
TRBV7-9 | 13 | CASMTLETYEQYF
TRBV4-3 | 14 | CASSQGNRDYEQYF
TRBV9 | 16 | CASRESSGLAELEQFF
TRBV21-1 | 15 | CASKDEAHSNQPQHF
TRBV6-5 | 14 | CASSWTGGYSEQYF
TRBV28 | 15 | CASSLEEETNTEAFF
TRBV5-1 | 14 | CASSFSTGKDEQYF
TRBV16 | 12 | CASSPWATEAFF
TRBV15 | 14 | CATSRSSLTDTQYF
TRBV15 | 14 | CATSPPGGTGELFF
TRBV5-1 | 16 | CASSPIGVFSGNTIYF
TRBV6-2/TRBV6-3 | 24 | CASTDPVDRARIPNKRQTNYGYTF
TRBV7-2 | 16 | CASSLDPYSSYNEQFF
TRBV25-1 | 12 | CAIGLGAGELFF
TRBV18 | 16 | CASSPTSGRAPDTQYF
TRBV6-1 | 16 | CASGRVGTGGIGELFF
TRBV11-2 | 13 | CASSFRRADTQYF
TRBV19 | 18 | CASSIMAGGSWPYNEQFF
TRBV7-9 | 15 | CASSLPHGEGAEAFF
TRBV7-4 | 19 | CASSARGQTSGISYNEQFF
TRBV5-5 | 12 | CASSQGTVGAFF
TRBV9 | 14 | CASSVGGDGQPQHF
TRBV5-1 | 16 | CASSLVGGAKADEQYF
TRBV14 | 13 | CASSPSSGYEQYF
TRBV6-1 | 15 | CASSQRQGTLYEQYF
TRBV24-1 | 13 | CATSDQGYTEAFF
TRBV4-1 | 15 | CASSHYLSEYNEQFF
TRBV29-1 | 16 | CSVAGTGVATNEKLFF
TRBV6-2/TRBV6-3 | 14 | CASSFAGADEKLFF